This T cell receptor (beta chain) stems from a study of OX40 agonist ivuxolimab in advanced cancers. TCRdb's table, derived via immunoSEQ multiplex PCR, lists solely in-frame clones and lacks some. The repertoire has over 95,000 clones, roughly 83% of them found once; the top ten carry about 1.5%. This CDR3 is 8 amino acids long. Germline loops: CDR1 LNHDA, CDR2 SQIVND (reference sequence). In its sample, this clone was seen once. Germline and junction disagree at one end, which may indicate a read error. The chain is built from TRBV19 and TRBJ1-4; D gene unclear. This receptor was taken from an adult with an advanced solid tumor such as melanoma, head and neck, liver or kidney cancer. Sequenced here: CD4+ or CD8+ T cells sorted from blood, sampled in a trial of the OX40 agonist ivuxolimab. The CDR3 sequence is CLNEKLFF. In DNA, the CDR3 is TGCCTTAATGAAAAACTGTTTTTT.